Here is one TCR beta chain with its context. The antigen is undetermined. By quantitative 5'-RACE with molecular barcodes, the TCR beta libraries were made. TCRdb reanalysed the 5' RACE reads using MiXCR and keeps one entry per CDR3 protein. Here the sample spans 300,000 to 350,000 distinct CDR3 sequences, less than 25% being singletons. The source of the sample is a study of CD8 T cells in ankylosing spondylitis. Study-level points and caveats: Characteristic, it appeared, of ankylosing spondylitis blood was a TCR beta motif of about eight highly homologous variants. The clones that were linked to disease were reported to be significantly enriched in matched synovial fluid samples from ankylosing spondylitis patients.

Trimming removed 3 bases from V and 0 bases from J, with 11 bases in between. The germline CDR1 and CDR2 sequences are MDHEN and SYDVKM. This CDR3 spans 15 amino acids. Sequenced: blood, either unsorted or a sorted T cell fraction (not recorded which). The chain is built from TRBV28 and TRBJ1-2; D unresolved. This TCR was recovered from a female donor with ankylosing spondylitis or in good health (not recorded which). The CDR3 DNA is TGTGCCAGCAGTTTGCTGACACCCACTAACTATGGCTACACCTTC. Translating it yields CASSLLTPTNYGYTF.